Listed here are 29 T cell receptor beta chains from one sample, sequenced in a study of identical twins. TCRdb redid the calling of the 5' RACE reads with MiXCR, one entry per CDR3 protein. The sample lists roughly 570,000 distinct CDR3 sequences, nearly 10% occurring once. These data were also reused for a study on yellow fever vaccine responses in identical twins.

The specimen sequenced was PBMCs. These receptors all come from a woman aged 18-29 years in good health.

For the CDR3, the DNA is TGCGCCAGCAGCCAACAAAGTCCCAGGGGTTGGAATGAGCAGTTCTTC. It encodes CASSQQSPRGWNEQFF. The rearrangement joins TRBV4-1 to TRBJ2-1, with D perhaps TRBD1 (6 bases). The CDR3 totals 16 residues. Between the trimmed V and J ends, which lost 2 bases and 7 bases, there was a span of 18 bases. Germline assignment: CDR1 MGHRA and CDR2 YSYEKL.

The chain employs TRBV7-3 and TRBJ2-1, with D maybe TRBD1 (5 bases). CDR1 SGHTA and CDR2 FQGTGA come from the germline V gene. The CDR3 is 12 residues long. V was clipped by 0 bases and J by 11 bases, with 8 bases between them. CDR3 in amino acids: CASSLTDSQQFF. The CDR3, as DNA: TGTGCCAGCAGCTTAACTGACAGTCAGCAGTTCTTC.

This clonotype was detected a few times. The chain is built from TRBV11-2 and TRBJ2-4; D is perhaps TRBD1 or TRBD2 (5 bases each). The CDR3 contains 14 residues. The V gene's germline CDR1 is SGHAT and CDR2 FQNNGV. V was clipped by 1 base and J by 5 bases, with 9 bases between them. CDR3 protein: CASSLGDGENIQYF. The DNA for the CDR3 is TGTGCCAGCAGCTTAGGGGACGGCGAAAACATTCAGTACTTC.

The V call is TRBV6-2 or TRBV6-3, the J call TRBJ2-7, with D possibly matching TRBD2 (5 bases). CDR1 and CDR2 (germline): MNHEY, SVGEGT. Trimming cost V 1 base and J 3 bases, with 7 bases left between them. There are 13 residues in the CDR3. In nucleotides, the CDR3 is TGTGCCAGCAGTTACTTCGGGGTCTACGAGCAGTACTTC. This sequence encodes CASSYFGVYEQYF.

Ten or more counts support this clonotype. This sequence joins TRBV12-3 or TRBV12-4 and TRBJ2-2; 7 nucleotides match TRBD1. V lost 5 bases, J lost 1 base, and 4 bases stayed unmatched. This CDR3 comprises 15 residues. Here the CDR3 DNA reads TGTGCCAGCAGTCGCCGACAGGGGAACACCGGGGAGCTGTTTTTT. Protein sequence: CASSRRQGNTGELFF.

This clonotype showed up just a few times. The gene calls are TRBV6-5 and TRBJ2-1; 9 bases match TRBD1. The germline V gene has CDR1 MNHEY and CDR2 SVGAGI. Unmatched junction bases numbered 8, after V lost 3 bases and J lost 8 bases. The CDR3 loop spans 15 amino acids. CDR3 sequence (DNA): TGTGCCAGCAGTTATGACAGGGGGAGTGCCGATGAGCAGTTCTTC. Translation gives CASSYDRGSADEQFF.

The chain recombines TRBV14 with TRBJ2-3, with D possibly TRBD1 on 6 matching bases. V shed 5 bases and J shed 5 bases, with 20 bases lying between them. The germline CDR1 and CDR2 sequences are SGHDN and FVKESK. CDR3 length equals 16 residues. CDR3 sequence: CASSFRNDRDKDTQYF. The CDR3, as DNA: TGTGCCAGCAGCTTCCGGAACGACCGGGACAAAGATACGCAGTATTTT.

This clonotype was counted between two and nine times. The chain joins TRBV7-9 to TRBJ2-7, with TRBD2 matching over 7 bases. J was trimmed by 5 bases and V by 5 bases; bases with no gene match: 9. Germline V gene data show CDR1 as SEHNR and CDR2 as FQNEAQ (reference sequence). The CDR3 runs to 14 residues. This CDR3 is CASSPPTSRDEQYF. DNA for the CDR3: TGTGCCAGCAGCCCACCGACTAGCCGGGACGAGCAGTACTTC.

In its sample, this clonotype was seen a few times. The V gene is TRBV27, the J gene TRBJ2-3; TRBD2 matches 13 bases. This CDR3 region has 15 residues. V was clipped by 8 bases and J by 5 bases; unmatched bases: 7. Germline V CDR1 and CDR2: MNHEY, SMNVEV (reference sequence). The CDR3 region is CASGKLAGGRDTQYF. The CDR3 nucleotides are TGTGCCAGCGGTAAACTAGCGGGAGGGCGAGATACGCAGTATTTT.

The CDR3 reads CASSLAQGATDTQYF. CDR3 bases: TGCGCCAGCAGCTTGGCGCAGGGGGCTACAGATACGCAGTATTTT. The chain carries TRBV5-1 and TRBJ2-3; 8 bases align to TRBD1. V shed 0 bases and J 3 bases; nucleotides not matched to a gene: 3. CDR1 SGHRS and CDR2 YFSETQ come from the germline V gene. The CDR3 loop spans 15 amino acids.

This clonotype was found many times. The chain carries TRBV7-2 and TRBJ1-2; 7 bases match TRBD1. This CDR3 contains 13 residues. Germline V gene sequence: CDR1 SGHTA, CDR2 FQGNSA. The junction had 1 base not matched to a gene; V was cut back by 4 bases and J by 2 bases. In DNA form, the CDR3 reads TGTGCCAGCAGCTCGGGACAGAACTATGGCTACACCTTC. It translates to CASSSGQNYGYTF.

V is TRBV20-1 and J is TRBJ2-1; either TRBD1 or TRBD2 may fit D (5 bases each). Trimming shortened V by 3 bases and J by 9 bases, and 9 bases separated the two germline ends. CDR1 and CDR2 (germline): DFQATT, SNEGSKA (reference sequence). The CDR3 length is 11 residues. CDR3 residues: CSASERGEQFF. In nucleotides, the CDR3 is TGCAGTGCTAGTGAGAGGGGTGAGCAGTTCTTC.

This chain joins TRBV2 and TRBJ2-1; 11 bases map to TRBD1. Per germline, CDR1 SNHLY and CDR2 FYNNEI. CDR3 length: 18 amino acids. Trimming at V came to 8 bases and at J to 6 bases, leaving 18 bases not matched to a gene. CDR3 region: CASCLVGQGVISGNEQFF. The CDR3 DNA reads TGTGCCAGCTGTTTAGTGGGACAGGGGGTTATTAGCGGCAATGAGCAGTTCTTC.

This clonotype showed up many times. The V call is TRBV12-3 or TRBV12-4, the J call TRBJ1-3; D is ambiguous. The CDR3 spans 14 residues. Trimming pared 4 bases from V and 0 bases from J, leaving 7 bases between. The CDR3 sequence is CASSSDTSGNTIYF. The CDR3, as DNA: TGTGCCAGCAGTTCAGACACCTCTGGAAACACCATATATTTT.

For this clonotype: This may arise from a read error, as a much more abundant clone is one base away. CDR3 sequence (DNA): TGTGCCAGCAGCGCTATGGATGAGCAGTTCTTC. Amino acid sequence: CASSAMDEQFF. This chain connects TRBV28 to TRBJ2-1; D gene unclear. V was shortened by 6 bases and J by 8 bases, with 8 bases between the two germline ends. The CDR3 contains 11 residues. Looked up from germline, CDR1 is MDHEN and CDR2 is SYDVKM.

This clonotype was counted ten times or more. J is TRBJ2-3 and V is TRBV10-3, with TRBD1 matching 7 bases. The CDR3 is made up of 14 amino acids. The V gene's germline CDR1 is ENHRY and CDR2 SYGVKD. Losses at the gene ends were 8 bases for V and 1 base for J; bases not matched to a gene: 6. The CDR3 reads CAIDQTGGTDTQYF. The CDR3 DNA reads TGTGCCATCGACCAAACAGGGGGCACAGATACGCAGTATTTT.

The chain links TRBV11-3 to TRBJ1-5; 7 positions agree with TRBD1. In germline, CDR1 is SGHNT, CDR2 YENEEA. V shed 10 bases and J 0 bases; nucleotides not matched to a gene: 15. The length of the CDR3 is 17 residues. The CDR3 region has the DNA TGTGCCACCCAAGAAGGGGGCGGAGGGTATAGCAATCAGCCCCAGCATTTT. Its protein product is CATQEGGGGYSNQPQHF. Filled out from reference TRBV11-3 and TRBJ1-5, the complete variable domain reads EAGVVQSPRYKIIEKKQPVAFWCNPISGHNTLYWYLQNLGQGPELLIRYENEEAVDDSQLPKDRFSAERLKGVDSTLKIQPAELGDSAVYLCATQEGGGGYSNQPQHFGDGTRLSIL.

The V call is TRBV6-2 or TRBV6-3, the J call TRBJ1-5, with TRBD1 matching 8 bases. Germline V gives CDR1 MNHEY, CDR2 SVGEGT. V shed 5 bases, J shed 5 bases, and the junction held 5 bases outside the gene matches. The CDR3 consists of 14 residues. The CDR3 DNA follows: TGTGCCAGCAGTCCCCAGGGGGCATATCAGCCCCAGCATTTT. This sequence encodes CASSPQGAYQPQHF.

The rearrangement joins TRBV24-1 to TRBJ2-3; D unclear. In germline, CDR1 is KGHDR, CDR2 SFDVKD. The CDR3 sequence is 17 residues long. Trimming cost V 5 bases and J 2 bases, with 19 bases left between them. The CDR3 is CATSAPPGTPHTDTQYF. CDR3 sequence (DNA): TGTGCCACCAGTGCCCCCCCGGGCACCCCCCACACAGATACGCAGTATTTT.

There are a few counts of this clonotype. The chain recombines TRBV20-1 with TRBJ2-3; 8 nucleotides align to TRBD1. CDR1 DFQATT and CDR2 SNEGSKA come from the germline V gene (reference sequence). The CDR3 sequence is 14 residues long. The trim removed 3 bases at V and 4 bases at J, leaving 6 bases unmatched. The CDR3, as DNA: TGCAGTGCTAGGCCCAGGGGGCGTTCAGATACGCAGTATTTT. Translating gives CSARPRGRSDTQYF.

In its sample, this clonotype was seen many times. The rearrangement joins TRBV6-1 to TRBJ2-3; D unresolved. V was cut by 2 bases and J by 1 base, with 7 bases left in between. CDR3 size: 14 residues. The germline V gene has CDR1 MNHNS and CDR2 SASEGT. Here the CDR3 DNA reads TGTGCCAGCAGTGAACTCACAGGCACAGATACGCAGTATTTT. Protein product: CASSELTGTDTQYF.

V and J are TRBV7-9 and TRBJ2-1, with D possibly matching TRBD2 (6 bases). CDR1 and CDR2 from the germline V gene are SEHNR and FQNEAQ (reference sequence). V was shortened by 2 bases and J by 0 bases, with 14 bases between the two germline ends. The CDR3 sequence is 17 residues long. The CDR3 nucleotides are TGTGCCAGCAGCTTATGGGGGGTCGGGCCCTCCTACAATGAGCAGTTCTTC. Translation gives CASSLWGVGPSYNEQFF.

The chain recombines TRBV27 with TRBJ1-3; TRBD1 is a possible D gene (6 bases). From germline, CDR1 is MNHEY and CDR2 SMNVEV (reference sequence). The CDR3 is 14 amino acids. The V and J ends lost 2 bases and 8 bases respectively, with 13 bases between them. The CDR3 DNA is TGTGCCAGCAGTTTACGCGGGACAAGGGACACCATATATTTT. Its translation is CASSLRGTRDTIYF.

This clonotype occurred a few times. V usage is TRBV7-6 and J usage is TRBJ1-1; 8 nucleotides match TRBD1. J lost 10 bases, V lost 8 bases, and 6 bases had no gene match. This CDR3 is 11 amino acids long. Germline lookup yields CDR1 SGHVS and CDR2 FNYEAQ. The CDR3 region is CASGDRLGAFF. The CDR3 DNA is TGTGCCAGCGGGGACAGGCTCGGAGCTTTCTTT.

This clonotype was observed a handful of times. The V call is TRBV12-3 or TRBV12-4, the J call TRBJ1-1; 9 bases agree with TRBD1. V gave up 4 bases and J gave up 8 bases; unmatched junction bases: 5. The CDR3 spans 13 residues. CDR3 sequence: CASSWAQGAEAFF. The CDR3 bases are TGTGCCAGCAGTTGGGCACAGGGGGCAGAAGCTTTCTTT.

This clonotype occurred a few times. V usage is TRBV5-1 and J usage is TRBJ1-4; D is ambiguous. The germline V gene has CDR1 SGHRS and CDR2 YFSETQ. The V end lost 0 bases, the J end lost 8 bases, and 11 bases lay between the germline ends. The CDR3 loop spans 14 amino acids. This CDR3 is CASSLAQTGEKLFF. The CDR3 DNA reads as TGCGCCAGCAGCTTGGCCCAGACCGGAGAAAAACTGTTTTTT.

This clonotype turned up a few times. V gene TRBV20-1 combines with J gene TRBJ1-6, with D possibly being TRBD1 (5 bases). Trimming removed 6 bases at V and 9 bases at J, with 21 bases between. Germline CDR1 and CDR2: DFQATT and SNEGSKA (reference sequence). The CDR3 has 15 residues. CDR3 nucleotides: TGCAGTGCCGCGGAAGGAGTCAGGGAGGCTTCACCCCTCCACTTT. Amino acid sequence: CSAAEGVREASPLHF.

This clonotype has at least ten counts. The chain combines TRBV6-2 or TRBV6-3 with TRBJ2-1; maybe TRBD1 (5 bases). Germline V lookup: CDR1 MNHEY, CDR2 SVGEGT. There are 13 residues in the CDR3. Deletions cut 0 bases from V and 14 bases from J, with 14 bases between. This CDR3 is CASSYSTLGHKFF. The DNA for the CDR3 is TGTGCCAGCAGTTACTCGACCTTAGGACACAAGTTCTTC.

This clonotype was counted a few times. This chain connects TRBV12-3 or TRBV12-4 to TRBJ2-1; the match to TRBD1 covers 12 bases. The CDR3 consists of 14 residues. V dropped 5 bases and J dropped 8; count of bases not matched to a gene: 4. CDR3 bases: TGTGCCAGCAGTCCGGGACAGGGGGCCGATGAGCAGTTCTTC. Translating gives CASSPGQGADEQFF.